This T cell receptor (beta chain) is from a study of blood T cell repertoires in COVID-19. The CDR3 runs to 15 residues. CDR1 KGHSH and CDR2 LQKENI come from the germline V gene. Trimming removed 2 bases from V and 4 bases from J; junction bases left unmatched: 4. There are a few counts of this clone. The method was immunoSEQ multiplex PCR; TCRdb's version includes in-frame clones alone and lacks a portion of them. This table has roughly 230,000 clones, 81% appearing once. The chain couples TRBV18 to TRBJ2-7, with 11 bases aligning to TRBD1. This clonotype originated in a woman of 80 years or more with acute or convalescent COVID-19. Specimen: peripheral blood. CDR3 region: CASSPSGDRGYEQYF. In nucleotides, the CDR3 is TGTGCCAGCTCACCATCAGGGGACAGGGGGTACGAGCAGTACTTC.